This T cell receptor beta chain was obtained from a study of T cells in Graves' hyperthyroidism and ophthalmopathy. Germline V CDR1 and CDR2: DFQATT, SNEGSKA (reference sequence). CDR3 length equals 17 residues. V lost 6 bases, J lost 1 base, and 10 bases stayed unmatched. Extraction of PBMCs used more than 8.5 ml of fresh peripheral blood. TCR beta CDR3 regions were amplified from RNA transcripts. The HTBI set primed first-round TCR CDR3 RT-PCR. MiXCR, applied by TCRdb to the multiplex PCR reads, yields one record per CDR3 protein. This sample carries about 210,000 distinct CDR3 sequences, roughly 18% of them seen once, and the ten largest clones take just under 45%.

This rearrangement joins TRBV20-1 to TRBJ2-3, with TRBD2 matching 13 bases. This receptor was taken from a man aged 40-49 years with Graves' hyperthyroidism. Material: blood. CDR3: CSADYRLAGGRTDTQYF. DNA of the CDR3: TGCAGTGCCGACTACCGACTAGCGGGGGGCCGCACAGATACGCAGTATTTT.